This T cell receptor (beta chain) was found in a study of read filtering for tumor transcriptome and immune sequencing. Germline V gene data show CDR1 as KGHDR and CDR2 as SFDVKD. V was clipped by 4 bases and J by 5 bases, with 5 bases between them. There are 12 residues in the CDR3. Study results and limitations: In IR-seq, single-read clonotypes were 65% to 90% of clonotypes but roughly 3.5% of reads.

This clonotype was found many times. Its cognate antigen is unknown. Molecular barcoded adaptors covering alpha/delta and beta/gamma chains were used on about 0.4 ug RNA. TCRdb called the reads again in MiXCR, with one record for every CDR3 protein. The sample lists about 63,000 distinct CDR3 sequences, approximately 14% occurring once. Sequenced: a population of CD138-negative cells sorted from bone marrow. The clonotype comes from a donor at least 40 years old with multiple myeloma. The chain has TRBV24-1 and TRBJ1-5; D not resolved. CDR3 coding DNA: TGTGCCACCAGTGAGTCCTATCAGCCCCAGCATTTT. As protein: CATSESYQPQHF.